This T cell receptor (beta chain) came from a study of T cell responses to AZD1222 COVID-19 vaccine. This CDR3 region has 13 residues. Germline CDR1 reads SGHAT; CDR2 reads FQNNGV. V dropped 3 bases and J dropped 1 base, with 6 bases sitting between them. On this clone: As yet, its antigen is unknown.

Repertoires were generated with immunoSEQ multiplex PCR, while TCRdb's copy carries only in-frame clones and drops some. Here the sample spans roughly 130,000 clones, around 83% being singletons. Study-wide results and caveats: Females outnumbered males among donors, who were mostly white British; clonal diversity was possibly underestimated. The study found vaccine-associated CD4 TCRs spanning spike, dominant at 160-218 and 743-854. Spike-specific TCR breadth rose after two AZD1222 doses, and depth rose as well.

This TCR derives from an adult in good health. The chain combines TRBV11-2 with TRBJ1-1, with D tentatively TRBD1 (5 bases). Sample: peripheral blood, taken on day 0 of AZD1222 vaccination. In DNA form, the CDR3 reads TGTGCCAGCAGCTTGACAGAGAACACTGAAGCTTTCTTT. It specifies CASSLTENTEAFF.